This TCR beta chain was sequenced during a study of cytomegalovirus exposure and HLA in healthy donors (dated by TCRdb to the late 2010s). For the wider study: An earlier analysis of approximately 640 of the donors reported 276 Gb of sequence data and 117 million unique TCR beta sequences from 190 million or so T cells. Class I and class II HLA loci were covered by the typing at four-digit resolution. High-throughput TCR immunosequencing, statistical association of individual TCRs with disease status, and machine learning were combined to predict cytomegalovirus infection status. Among roughly 400 genotyped donors of the cohort, an average of around 240,000 unique TCR beta nucleotide sequences were sequenced per donor, 15% to 20% of them non-productive. Besides the first cohort of 500 to 700 subjects, a separate validation cohort made up of over 95 different subjects was used. The T cell repertoires of around 670 subjects were profiled by immunosequencing and related to cytomegalovirus serostatus. A later analysis re-examined previously published TCR beta repertoires from more than 600 donors and added high-resolution HLA genotyping to investigate patterns of TCR occurrence. To decide whether each TCR beta V gene segment behaved as functional or pseudogenic, an earlier analysis of 587 of the donors relied on high-throughput TCR beta sequencing. The study was designed to test whether signatures of past pathogen exposure could be identified by cataloging public T cell receptors. The number of typed donors differed by locus: roughly 620-630 for A, B, C, DRB1 and DQB1; some 500 for DQA1; 606 for DPA1; and some 450 for DPB1. Donor age, sex, ethnicity and CMV serostatus were compiled together with the repertoire data. An early release covering about 600 HLA-typed donors comprised approximately 300 gigabases of sequencing data and around 86 million unique TCR sequences. Among the 398 genotyped donors, approximately 76% belonged to the genetic ancestry cluster associated with self-reported Caucasian donors. Roughly 5 DR-DQ haplotypes were handled as single units for association and clustering because linkage in the cohort was strong. All discovery cohort repertoires had been generated using a single sequencing platform. The later analysis used no new phenotypic data to find candidate immune exposures, relying instead on TCR beta sequences and their occurrence across donors. A later genetic analysis used genome-wide SNP genotypes for about 65% of the 666 donors, treating that subset as a discovery cohort. Here is what the overall study found, with its caveats: Strong co-occurrence of HLA alleles, especially DR and DQ, made assigning TCR associations to individual alleles difficult. According to a later analysis, parvovirus B19, influenza, CMV and Epstein-Barr virus appeared linked to several top co-occurrence clusters. Specific HLA alleles were associated with over 15,000 TCR beta sequences at a false discovery rate of 0.05 in a later analysis. In this cohort, only TCR beta chains were sequenced, and detectable features were limited by the absence of alpha or paired-chain data. HLA typing was unavailable for some donors at each locus, so association tests used only the typed subset. A group of highly shared sequence variants was considered likely to be a technical artifact of the sequencing pipeline. CMV serostatus was the only immune exposure information available for the cohort. A further reported finding was that TCR beta sequences accurately predicted the HLA-A and HLA-B alleles for most subjects in the first cohort. In an earlier analysis of 587 of the donors, most TCR beta V segments appeared in productive rearrangements about 90% or about 30% of the time, broadly matching IMGT annotations. The authors suggested that the approach could potentially be extended to other disease states and immunological phenotypes. In vitro tests confirmed that a few of the cytomegalovirus-associated TCR beta chains recognize cytomegalovirus antigens. In a later analysis, HLA-associated TCR beta chains showed more clonal expansion and lower generation probabilities than non-associated chains that were equally common. Over 15 rarely observed V segments, including chromosome 9 orphons, were excluded from the earlier analysis of several hundred of the donors because counts were too low. A later genetic analysis reported fewer N-insertions in productive TCRs among donors in an Asian-associated ancestry cluster than the roughly 700-donor mean. Most TCR sequences were seen in very few donors, while some public TCRs were found in many individuals. A later analysis found that TCR association rates varied across HLA loci, with DRB1 alleles showing the most associated TCRs and HLA-C alleles the fewest. Cytomegalovirus status was reported to be diagnosed by the classifier with high specificity and sensitivity in both the original and validation cohorts. Because the 87-base-pair reads could not distinguish some IMGT-functional V segments, including TRBV6-2 and TRBV6-3, those segments were excluded. In a later genetic analysis, a missense DCLRE1C variant was associated with V-gene and J-gene trimming of TCR beta chains, and the association was replicated in an independent cohort. The study listed around 160 TCR beta chains as associated with cytomegalovirus. Linkage disequilibrium might explain the correlated functional status among segregating V segments, but an unknown experimental factor could not be excluded. In a later analysis, most CMV-associated TCR beta chains were found to appear HLA-restricted, with HLA associations seemingly driven largely by CMV exposure. Presence/absence analyses assumed roughly uniform sequencing depth across donors, an assumption that may not hold.

On this clone itself: Its antigen remains unidentified.

Compared with germline, V lacks 2 bases and J lacks 5 bases; bases without a gene match: 14. The germline V gene specifies SGHRS as CDR1 and YFSETQ as CDR2. The CDR3, from cysteine to phenylalanine, totals 18 residues. Only the CDR3 part of the read is kept: 54 bases, read in frame from the first base. In total, roughly 710 healthy bone marrow donors made up the cohort. Cohort members were all nominally healthy when sampled, although unrecorded immune exposures were likely present. The donor was CMV seronegative and was included in the group of several hundred seronegative cohort members. Each donor provided a peripheral blood sample, and peripheral blood mononuclear cells were used for TCR beta sequencing. The Qiagen DNeasy Blood Extraction Kit was used to extract genomic DNA from the blood cell samples. Library generation was performed with the immunoSEQ multiplex PCR assay. A mixture of 60 forward primers for TCR Vbeta segments and 13 reverse primers for TCR Jbeta segments was used in the multiplex PCR. The CDR3 region of rearranged TCR beta genes was amplified from genomic DNA with a multiplex PCR assay. Amplified TCR beta libraries were sequenced as 87-base-pair reads on the Illumina HiSeq System. On the authors' methods: A later analysis tallied around 87 million unique TCR beta chains across the 666 repertoires, and around 9.9 million of those chains were shared by two or more donors. Raw reads were error-corrected and collapsed into unique sequences with a nearest-neighbor algorithm that merged closely related sequences to remove PCR and sequencing errors. Alignment of CDR3 sequences to IMGT reference sequences was used to assign V, D and J gene segments. For a sequence to be retained, at least a six-nucleotide match to both a V gene segment and a J gene segment was required. A rearrangement was called productive if the CDR3 had no stop codons and remained in frame with V and J, and every other rearrangement was called non-productive. Following IMGT convention, CDR3 was defined as the stretch from the second conserved V-encoded cysteine to the conserved J-encoded phenylalanine. Sequences without an unambiguous match to a single V gene segment were excluded from the earlier analysis of approximately 600 of the donors. An earlier analysis of some 500 of the donors classified V segments as functional when productive rearrangements were above 56.7% and as segregating when the standard deviation between donors was above 5%. To diagnose cytomegalovirus status from the catalog of TCR beta chain sequences, a statistical classification framework was built. V and J gene assignment, in a later analysis, came from comparing TCR nucleotide sequences with IMGT/GENE-DB human TR gene sequences. In a later analysis, CDR3 sequences and most-parsimonious VDJ recombination scenarios were assigned using the TCRdist pipeline. In a later analysis, every TCR beta chain was defined by the combination of its CDR3 amino acid sequence and its V-gene family, and reads without a unique V-gene family were dropped. As a way to deal with suspected cross-contamination and a sequencing artifact, a later analysis dropped 450 to 600 nucleotide sequences that were highly shared and had low generation probability. In a later analysis, a clonal expansion index was calculated for each public chain from normalized within-repertoire ranks of inferred template counts. Generation probabilities in a later analysis came from a VDJ recombination model fitted to out-of-frame rearrangements, and those results were checked against IGoR. A later analysis scored TCR-TCR, TCR-HLA and TCR-CMV co-occurrence with hypergeometric tests, applying a repertoire-size bias correction to TCR pairs. In a later analysis, false discovery rates were estimated by permuting HLA or CMV assignments 20 times. In a later analysis, co-occurring TCRs were grouped using DBSCAN, with TCRdist sequence similarity added in when clustering inside HLA-allele-positive subsets. Repertoires with fewer than 30,000 or more than 120,000 public chains, plus five repertoires with anomalous nucleotide sharing, were excluded from co-occurrence clustering. What TCRdb holds here is the immuneACCESS table cut down to in-frame rearrangements. Part of the clones is not present; checked against another copy, under half of the missing clones reflect an unresolved V gene, and the others are unexplained. That table is the source of V, J and clone size, and D and trimming were worked out from the DNA. This sample's clone table shows under 35,000 clones. The ten largest clones add up to roughly 0.7% of the sample.

The rearranged chain carries TRBV5-1 and TRBJ2-2, and TRBD2 matches 8 of the central bases. Material for sequencing was PBMCs. This TCR was recovered from a young man in good health and CMV-seronegative. The nucleotide sequence is given as TGCGCCAGCAGCTTACGAGACCCTCGCGGGGGGAAGACCGGGGAGCTGTTTTTT. Translation gives CASSLRDPRGGKTGELFF.